The 29 T cell receptor beta chains below all came from one sample that was sequenced in a study of CD8 T cells in ankylosing spondylitis. TCRdb reprocessed the 5' RACE reads via MiXCR and lists one record per CDR3 protein. The data contain 160,000 or so distinct CDR3 sequences, 9.8% of them seen just once; the ten biggest clones take up more than 13%. The sample was blood, either unsorted or a sorted T cell fraction (not recorded which). These receptor sequences come from a female donor with ankylosing spondylitis or in good health (not recorded which).

The chain is built from TRBV3-1 and TRBJ2-1; D gene uncertain. The CDR3 covers 13 residues. CDR1 and CDR2 from the germline V gene are LGHDT and YNNKEL (reference sequence). With 4 bases removed from V and 8 bases from J, the gap between germline ends came to 12 bases. This CDR3 is CASSPRIEDEQFF. The CDR3 DNA sequence: TGTGCCAGCAGCCCCCGGATCGAAGATGAGCAGTTCTTC.

There are many counts of this clonotype. The chain links TRBV29-1 to TRBJ1-1; a possible D gene is TRBD1 (5 bases). CDR1 and CDR2 from the germline V gene are SQVTM and ANQGSEA. This CDR3 comprises 13 residues. V was cut by 5 bases and J by 2 bases, with 12 bases left in between. Written as DNA, the CDR3 is TGCAGCGTTCTCACAGGTACCAACACTGAAGCTTTCTTT. Its protein is CSVLTGTNTEAFF.

The chain employs TRBV7-6 and TRBJ2-3; either TRBD1 or TRBD2 may supply D (5 bases each). CDR3 length: 16 residues. Germline V gene lookup returns CDR1 SGHVS and CDR2 FNYEAQ. The V gene lost 5 bases and the J gene lost 1 base, with 16 bases spanning the gap. The CDR3 spells CASSRGPGPRTDTQYF. For the CDR3, the DNA is TGTGCCAGCAGCCGGGGCCCGGGCCCTCGCACAGATACGCAGTATTTT.

The chain carries TRBV5-4 and TRBJ2-1, with D perhaps TRBD2 (5 bases). Germline CDR1 and CDR2: SGHNT and YYREEE (reference sequence). Trimming pared 5 bases from V and 0 bases from J, leaving 12 bases between. The CDR3 contains 15 residues. The CDR3 bases are TGTGCCAGCAGACTAGACCACAGCTCCTACAATGAGCAGTTCTTC. It specifies CASRLDHSSYNEQFF.

V is TRBV5-1 and J is TRBJ2-7, with D unresolved. V was cut by 0 bases and J by 6 bases, with 10 bases left in between. This CDR3 is 13 amino acids long. Germline values: CDR1 SGHRS, CDR2 YFSETQ. Here the CDR3 reads CASSLETIGEQYF. The CDR3 coding sequence is TGCGCCAGCAGCTTGGAGACCATCGGCGAGCAGTACTTC.

The gene calls are TRBV9 and TRBJ2-3, with D possibly matching TRBD1 (6 bases). Trimming stripped 4 bases from V and 2 bases from J, with 14 bases between. Germline CDR1 is SGDLS and CDR2 is YYNGEE. The length of the CDR3 is 15 residues. In DNA, the CDR3 is TGTGCCAGCAGCCCGACGGACAGCATCACAGATACGCAGTATTTT. Protein product: CASSPTDSITDTQYF.

The chain recombines TRBV30 with TRBJ2-2; possibly TRBD2 for D (6 bases). Germline CDR1 GTSNPN, CDR2 SVGIG (reference sequence). The V and J ends lost 4 bases and 4 bases respectively, with 16 bases between them. The length of the CDR3 is 15 residues. The CDR3 protein is CAWTTPGTVTGELFF. In nucleotides, the CDR3 is TGTGCCTGGACCACCCCCGGGACTGTCACCGGGGAGCTGTTTTTT. Full variable domain (missing parts from reference TRBV30 and TRBJ2-2): SQTIHQWPATLVQPVGSPLSLECTVEGTSNPNLYWYRQAAGRGLQLLFYSVGIGQISSEVPQNLSASRPQDRQFILSSKKLLLSDSGFYLCAWTTPGTVTGELFFGEGSRLTVL.

The sample holds a few counts of this clonotype. The V and J genes are TRBV4-3 and TRBJ1-1; D gene ambiguous. V lost 0 bases and J 5 bases, leaving 10 bases between the germline ends. Germline assignment: CDR1 LGHNA and CDR2 YSLEER. The CDR3 length is 14 residues. CDR3 amino acids: CASSQEISVTEAFF. The CDR3 region has the DNA TGCGCCAGCAGCCAAGAAATCTCCGTTACTGAAGCTTTCTTT.

A few counts support this clonotype. The rearrangement links TRBV20-1 to TRBJ1-4; D not resolved. V lost 4 bases and J 6 bases, leaving 15 bases between the germline ends. From germline, CDR1 is DFQATT and CDR2 SNEGSKA (reference sequence). This CDR3 has 14 amino acids. The CDR3 reads CSANIPNFDEKLFF. CDR3 in DNA: TGCAGTGCTAATATCCCCAACTTCGATGAAAAACTGTTTTTT.

This clonotype has only a few counts. The V and J genes are TRBV19 and TRBJ2-1; possible D gene TRBD1, 5 bases. This CDR3 spans 14 amino acids. Germline CDR1 LNHDA, CDR2 SQIVND (reference sequence). The ends were cut back, 1 base at V and 3 bases at J, with 7 bases in the middle. The CDR3 protein is CASSIGQGYNEQFF. The CDR3 nucleotides are TGTGCCAGTAGTATAGGGCAGGGCTACAATGAGCAGTTCTTC.

The chain carries TRBV7-6 and TRBJ2-7; tentatively, D is TRBD2 (5 bases). The CDR3 spans 14 residues. Germline CDR1 SGHVS, CDR2 FNYEAQ. Trimming shortened V by 0 bases and J by 5 bases, and 11 bases separated the two germline ends. The DNA of the CDR3 is TGTGCCAGCAGCTTAGCGGGAGAGGACCACGAGCAGTACTTC. This gives the protein CASSLAGEDHEQYF.

J is TRBJ2-1 and V is TRBV30; D not resolved. The CDR3 is made up of 17 amino acids. Trimming left V 1 base short and J 0 bases short, with 16 bases between. The germline CDR1 and CDR2 sequences are GTSNPN and SVGIG (reference sequence). This CDR3 reads CAWSGPVGHSSYNEQFF. CDR3 in DNA: TGTGCCTGGAGTGGCCCTGTGGGCCATAGCTCCTACAATGAGCAGTTCTTC. The variable domain in full, with the rest retrieved from reference TRBV30 and TRBJ2-1, is SQTIHQWPATLVQPVGSPLSLECTVEGTSNPNLYWYRQAAGRGLQLLFYSVGIGQISSEVPQNLSASRPQDRQFILSSKKLLLSDSGFYLCAWSGPVGHSSYNEQFFGPGTRLTVL.

This clonotype appeared a few times. The rearrangement links TRBV28 to TRBJ2-7; 7 bases fit TRBD1. CDR3 length equals 16 residues. Per germline, CDR1 MDHEN and CDR2 SYDVKM. The J segment lost 4 bases and the V segment lost 1 base, leaving 10 bases of the junction unmatched. The CDR3 nucleotides read TGTGCCAGCAGTTTATCCCCGACAGGGAACGTATACGAGCAGTACTTC. This gives the protein CASSLSPTGNVYEQYF.

This clonotype qualifies as medium-sized (0.01 to 0.1%). This chain connects TRBV20-1 to TRBJ2-1, with D perhaps matching TRBD2 (6 bases). Trimming removed 6 bases from V and 3 bases from J, with 18 bases in between. Germline values: CDR1 DFQATT, CDR2 SNEGSKA (reference sequence). This CDR3 comprises 15 residues. The CDR3 is CSASGPGLYYNEQFF. Here the CDR3 DNA reads TGCAGTGCCTCCGGCCCCGGACTATACTACAATGAGCAGTTCTTC.

This clonotype was seen a handful of times. This chain uses TRBV5-1 with TRBJ2-7, with D maybe TRBD1 (7 bases). In germline, CDR1 is SGHRS, CDR2 YFSETQ. The CDR3 covers 14 residues. Trimming removed 0 bases at V and 6 bases at J, with 13 bases between. The CDR3 loop is CASSLGQGGFEQYF. The CDR3 bases are TGCGCCAGCAGCTTGGGGCAGGGGGGCTTCGAGCAGTACTTC. The full variable domain, rest sourced from reference TRBV5-1 and TRBJ2-7, is KAGVTQTPRYLIKTRGQQVTLSCSPISGHRSVSWYQQTPGQGLQFLFEYFSETQRNKGNFPGRFSGRQFSNSRSEMNVSTLELGDSALYLCASSLGQGGFEQYFGPGTRLTVT.

A few counts support this clonotype. The genes are TRBV12-3 or TRBV12-4 and TRBJ1-5, with D possibly matching TRBD1 (5 bases). The V and J ends lost 1 base and 5 bases respectively, with 9 bases between them. This CDR3 comprises 14 residues. The CDR3 sequence is CASSLGDRYQPQHF. CDR3 nucleotides: TGTGCCAGCAGTTTAGGGGACCGCTATCAGCCCCAGCATTTT.

This clonotype was observed a handful of times. This sequence joins TRBV5-1 and TRBJ2-5; either TRBD1 or TRBD2 may fit D (5 bases each). V lost 4 bases and J 1 base, leaving 17 bases between the germline ends. Germline lookup yields CDR1 SGHRS and CDR2 YFSETQ. This CDR3 has 16 amino acids. The CDR3 sequence: CASSGGSDGAQETQYF. The CDR3 DNA is TGCGCCAGCAGCGGAGGCTCCGATGGGGCCCAAGAGACCCAGTACTTC.

This clonotype was detected a few times. J is TRBJ2-7 and V is TRBV20-1; no reliable D call. Trimming cost V 3 bases and J 7 bases, with 10 bases left between them. This CDR3 comprises 11 residues. Germline CDR1 and CDR2: DFQATT and SNEGSKA (reference sequence). In DNA form, the CDR3 reads TGCAGTGCTAGGGCAGGCCGGGAGCAGTACTTC. This encodes CSARAGREQYF.

This clonotype was seen ten or more times. The junction does not match germline at one end; this may be a read error. The V and J genes are TRBV7-9 and TRBJ1-1; D not resolved. This CDR3 has 14 residues. Per the germline V gene, CDR1 is SEHNR and CDR2 is FQNEAQ (reference sequence). CDR3 amino acids: CASSLARGNTEAFF. CDR3 DNA: TGTGCCAGCAGTTTAGCGCGAGGGAACACTGAAGCTTTCTTT.

V is TRBV4-1 and J is TRBJ2-5, with 9 positions matching TRBD1. From germline, CDR1 is MGHRA and CDR2 YSYEKL. J lost 4 bases, V lost 4 bases, and 4 bases had no gene match. This CDR3 comprises 14 residues. The CDR3, as DNA: TGCGCCAGCAGCCTCCGGGACAGGGTAGAGACCCAGTACTTC. Amino acids: CASSLRDRVETQYF.

The table lists this clonotype with many counts. The chain has TRBV20-1 and TRBJ1-1; tentatively, D is TRBD1 (5 bases). The V and J ends lost 0 bases and 2 bases respectively, with 10 bases between them. CDR1 is DFQATT and CDR2 is SNEGSKA in the germline V gene (reference sequence). The CDR3 length is 14 residues. CDR3 region: CSARDQGLNTEAFF. The CDR3 nucleotides are TGCAGTGCTAGAGATCAGGGATTAAACACTGAAGCTTTCTTT.

In this sample, this clonotype turned up a few times. This chain joins TRBV10-3 and TRBJ1-1, with D hard to call. CDR1 and CDR2 (germline): ENHRY, SYGVKD. There are 15 residues in the CDR3. V was clipped by 4 bases and J by 1 base, with 13 bases between them. The DNA of the CDR3 is TGTGCCATCAGTGGATGGGGAAAGAAGAACACTGAAGCTTTCTTT. Translated: CAISGWGKKNTEAFF.

This clonotype was counted only a few times. This sequence joins TRBV7-8 and TRBJ1-5, with D possibly being TRBD1 (6 bases). In germline, CDR1 is SGHVS, CDR2 FQNEAQ. The CDR3 runs 15 residues. V was trimmed by 3 bases and J by 6 bases, leaving 15 bases between them. The DNA of the CDR3 is TGTGCCAGCAGCTTGGAGGCAGGGGTAGGTCAGCCCCAGCATTTT. Translating it yields CASSLEAGVGQPQHF.

This clonotype was detected ten times or more. V is TRBV19 and J is TRBJ1-1; D is ambiguous. Trimming shortened V by 10 bases and J by 6 bases, and 15 bases separated the two germline ends. The CDR3 length is 12 residues. In germline, CDR1 is LNHDA, CDR2 SQIVND (reference sequence). The DNA of the CDR3 is TGTGCCACCGGGGAGGGAACGGCTGAAGCTTTCTTT. The encoded protein is CATGEGTAEAFF.

This clonotype was counted many times. V gene TRBV20-1 combines with J gene TRBJ2-1, with TRBD1 identical over 7 bases. V lost 6 bases and J lost 4; bases outside the gene matches: 18. This CDR3 spans 17 amino acids. Germline-derived CDR1 and CDR2 are DFQATT and SNEGSKA (reference sequence). For the CDR3, the DNA is TGCAGTGCCAGATCATACAGACAGGGCAATGAGTACAATGAGCAGTTCTTC. This codes for CSARSYRQGNEYNEQFF.

This clonotype was seen ten or more times. The chain couples TRBV29-1 to TRBJ1-2; D is unclear. The CDR3 has 11 residues. Germline assignment: CDR1 SQVTM and CDR2 ANQGSEA. V was pared by 6 bases and J by 2 bases, with 7 bases between. CDR3 loop: CSVGQNYGYTF. The DNA of the CDR3 is TGCAGCGTAGGGCAGAACTATGGCTACACCTTC.

The DNA for the CDR3 is TGTGCCAGCAGTTACCAGCCCGGGACTAGCGGGAGTCTTGAAGGGTACGAGCAGTACTTC. Its translation is CASSYQPGTSGSLEGYEQYF. The chain combines TRBV6-2 or TRBV6-3 with TRBJ2-7, with 14 bases lining up with TRBD2. Trimming took 2 bases from V and 4 from J; bases not matched to a gene: 16. From germline, CDR1 is MNHEY and CDR2 SVGEGT. This CDR3 region has 20 residues.

This clonotype was counted between two and nine times. The V call is TRBV13, the J call TRBJ2-1, with a possible D match to TRBD1 (6 bases). The ends were cut back, 2 bases at V and 3 bases at J, with 11 bases in the middle. CDR1 and CDR2 from the germline V gene are PRHDT and FYEKMQ (reference sequence). This CDR3 has 15 amino acids. CDR3 sequence: CASSLQGFGYNEQFF. CDR3 nucleotide sequence: TGTGCCAGCAGCTTACAGGGGTTCGGCTACAATGAGCAGTTCTTC.

There are a few counts of this clonotype. Here the CDR3 DNA reads TGTGCCAGCAGCCTATACGACCCCGGGGAGCAGTACTTC. Its protein is CASSLYDPGEQYF. The chain joins TRBV7-8 to TRBJ2-7; no definite D call. With 5 bases removed from V and 7 bases from J, the gap between germline ends came to 15 bases. The germline V gene has CDR1 SGHVS and CDR2 FQNEAQ. The CDR3 is 13 amino acids.